There are many counts of the clone carrying this T cell receptor beta chain. This record belongs to a study of regulatory T cells in long-lasting Graves disease. Documented time point: newly diagnosed GD, antithyroid drugs for less than 3 months. From RNA extracted from PBMCs, the TCR library was made. According to the study, TCR beta libraries were built with iRepertoire HTBI primers and CDR3-region Arm-PCR. As processed by the authors: Throughout the samples, researchers identified 62 TRBV and about 15 TRBJ segments. Each CDR3 protein gets one entry after TCRdb re-called the multiplex PCR reads with MiXCR. These V and J calls derive from TCRdb rather than the authors' analysis. This table holds under 450,000 distinct CDR3 sequences, 12% found once. The same sample was also studied in work on T cells in Graves' hyperthyroidism and ophthalmopathy. That paper states: It was considered stable Graves' hyperthyroidism when ophthalmopathy did not progress within 18 months.

This sequence was found in a woman aged 18 to 35 with Graves disease. Sequencing was performed on peripheral blood mononuclear cells (PBMCs), taken at new diagnosis, from a patient treated with antithyroid drugs.

DNA for the CDR3: TGTGCCAGCAGTGGGGGGGGTTGGGAGACCCAGTACTTC. This sequence encodes CASSGGGWETQYF. The chain is built from TRBV28 and TRBJ2-3, with TRBD2 identical over 7 bases. The end of the DNA aligns better with TRBJ2-5, so the J call may be wrong. The CDR3 has 13 residues. Germline V lookup: CDR1 MDHEN, CDR2 SYDVKM.